This T cell receptor (beta chain) derives from a study of cytomegalovirus exposure and HLA in healthy donors. Primers for the PCR totalled 60 Vbeta and 13 Jbeta. Using immunoSEQ multiplex PCR, the repertoire was profiled, and TCRdb retains in-frame clones only, with some absent. The profile shows 200,000 to 250,000 clones, just under 70% of them singletons. Germline CDR1 and CDR2: LNHNV and YYDKDF (reference sequence). The CDR3 has 14 residues. V dropped 5 bases and J dropped 5; count of bases not matched to a gene: 2. This sequence originates from a middle-aged man in good health and CMV-seropositive. The source material was PBMCs. The V call is TRBV15, the J call TRBJ1-4; 10 nucleotides line up with TRBD1. The CDR3 loop is CATSWGQGNEKLFF. CDR3 coding DNA: TGTGCCACCAGCTGGGGACAGGGGAATGAAAAACTGTTTTTT. The full variable domain, with the rest looked up from reference TRBV15 and TRBJ1-4, is DAMVIQNPRYQVTQFGKPVTLSCSQTLNHNVMYWYQQKSSQAPKLLFHYYDKDFNNEADTPDNFQSRRPNTSFCFLDIRSPGLGDTAMYLCATSWGQGNEKLFFGSGTQLSVL.